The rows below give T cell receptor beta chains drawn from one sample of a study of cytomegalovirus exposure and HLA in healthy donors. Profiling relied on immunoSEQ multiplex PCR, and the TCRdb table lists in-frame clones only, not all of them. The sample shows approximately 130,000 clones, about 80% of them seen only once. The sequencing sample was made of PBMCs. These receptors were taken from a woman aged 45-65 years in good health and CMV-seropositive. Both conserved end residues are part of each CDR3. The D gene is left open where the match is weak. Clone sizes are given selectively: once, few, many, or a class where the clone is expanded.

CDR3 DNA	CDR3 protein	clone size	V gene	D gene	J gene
TGTGCCAGCAGTTATTCCGGGGTAGGGAATTCACCCCTCCACTTT	CASSYSGVGNSPLHF	NA	TRBV6-5	NA	TRBJ1-6
TGCAGTGCCACCTACGGCGGTGAGCAGTTCTTC	CSATYGGEQFF	few	TRBV20-1	NA	TRBJ2-1
TGTGCCAGCAGCCTCGGACAGGGAGGGAATTCACCCCTCCACTTT	CASSLGQGGNSPLHF	NA	TRBV11-2	TRBD1	TRBJ1-6
TGTGCCAGCAGCTTACAGGGGGCTATGTCACCCCTCCACTTT	CASSLQGAMSPLHF	few	TRBV11-2	TRBD1	TRBJ1-6
TGTGCCAGCAGGCTAGCGGGCCCCACAGATACGCAGTATTTT	CASRLAGPTDTQYF	NA	TRBV6-5	TRBD2	TRBJ2-3
TGCGCCAGCGAAGCGGGAGGGCGTGGGGCCTACGAGCAGTACTTC	CASEAGGRGAYEQYF	NA	TRBV4-1	TRBD2	TRBJ2-7
TGTGCCAGCGGGATAGGGATGGGCGGGGGGCGCACCGGGGAGCTGTTTTTT	CASGIGMGGGRTGELFF	NA	TRBV27	TRBD2	TRBJ2-2
TGTGCCAGCAGCTTGGACAGGGCTGGGGCCAACGTCCTGACTTTC	CASSLDRAGANVLTF	NA	TRBV2	TRBD1	TRBJ2-6
TGTGCCAGCTATTCGGGAGGGGTCGGCCAGCCCCAGCATTTT	CASYSGGVGQPQHF	NA	TRBV2	NA	TRBJ1-5
TGTGCCAGCAGCCATACTGCGGGACAGGGCATTTTAGATCTGTTTTTT	CASSHTAGQGILDLFF	few	TRBV11-2	TRBD1	TRBJ2-2